These T cell receptor beta chains were read from a single sample in a study of blood T cells in healthy people across ages. TCRdb re-called the 5' RACE reads through MiXCR, storing one row per CDR3 protein. Of 800,000 to 950,000 distinct CDR3 sequences listed, almost 30% are singletons. These data were also filed under a second study, of T cells of mothers and their children.

Sequenced sample: blood. These receptors came from a woman between 40 and 50 years old in good health. CDR3s include the opening cysteine and the closing phenylalanine or tryptophan. A D gene is named only where the DNA matches it firmly. Clone size is shown for a subset of rows, as once, few, many or a class of expanded clone.

>TRBV7-2|.|.|TRBJ2-7
CVSSLISYEQYF
TGTGTCAGCAGCCTCATCTCCTACGAGCAGTACTTC
>TRBV27|.|few|TRBJ1-4
CASSFIVASRNEKLFF
TGTGCCAGCAGTTTTATTGTGGCGAGCCGTAATGAAAAACTGTTTTTT
>TRBV10-3|TRBD1|many|TRBJ2-7
CAIGGTGISYEQYF
TGTGCCATCGGTGGGACAGGAATTTCCTACGAGCAGTACTTC
>TRBV20-1|TRBD1|many|TRBJ2-1
CSAFGQGGAEQFF
TGCAGTGCTTTTGGACAGGGGGGCGCTGAGCAGTTCTTC
>TRBV7-3|.|many|TRBJ2-1
CASSGTSSAYNEQFF
TGTGCCAGCAGCGGCACGTCTAGCGCCTACAATGAGCAGTTCTTC
>TRBV29-1|.|once|TRBJ2-1
CSVEDSFANNERFF
TGCAGCGTTGAGGACTCCTTCGCGAACAATGAGCGGTTCTTC
>TRBV5-4|.|few|TRBJ2-7
CASSLLPGRTKSYEQYF
TGTGCCAGCAGCTTGCTTCCTGGCAGAACGAAATCCTACGAGCAGTACTTC
>TRBV20-1|.|many|TRBJ1-1
CRLLGDLGVTEAFF
TGCAGACTCTTAGGGGACCTAGGGGTAACTGAAGCTTTCTTT
>TRBV27|TRBD1|many|TRBJ2-7
CASSGRGGRGPPPSYEQYF
TGTGCCAGCAGTGGCCGTGGGGGCAGGGGGCCTCCACCTTCCTACGAGCAGTACTTC
>TRBV2|TRBD2|.|TRBJ2-1
CASSVAGGPMYEQFF
TGTGCCAGCAGTGTTGCGGGAGGGCCGATGTATGAGCAGTTCTTC
>TRBV14|TRBD1|.|TRBJ1-1
CASSQERGQGNEAFF
TGTGCCAGCAGCCAAGAGAGGGGACAGGGGAATGAAGCTTTCTTT
>TRBV28|.|.|TRBJ1-2
CASSLHDGRRYGYTF
TGTGCCAGCAGTTTACATGACGGCCGGCGGTATGGCTACACCTTC
>TRBV4-1|TRBD2|many|TRBJ2-5
CASSQGGGTIETQYF
TGCGCCAGCAGCCAAGGGGGAGGGACGATAGAGACCCAGTACTTC
>TRBV5-5|.|many|TRBJ1-2
CASSLFRTYGYTF
TGTGCCAGCAGCTTATTTCGGACTTATGGCTACACCTTC
>TRBV20-1|TRBD1|.|TRBJ2-1
CSAPSGTAYNEQFF
TGCAGTGCTCCCTCCGGGACAGCTTACAATGAGCAGTTCTTC
>TRBV9|TRBD1|few|TRBJ1-1
CASSVTGQGDTEAFF
TGTGCCAGCAGCGTAACGGGACAGGGAGATACTGAAGCTTTCTTT
>TRBV3-1|TRBD1|.|TRBJ1-2
CASSQDGTDANYGYTF
TGTGCCAGCAGCCAAGATGGGACAGACGCTAACTATGGCTACACCTTC
>TRBV3-1|TRBD2|.|TRBJ2-1
CASSQDPASGAGQFF
TGTGCCAGCAGCCAAGATCCAGCTAGCGGGGCGGGGCAGTTCTTC
>TRBV7-9|TRBD1|few|TRBJ1-1
CASKETGGRNTEAFF
TGTGCCAGCAAAGAGACAGGGGGCAGGAACACTGAAGCTTTCTTT
>TRBV12-3/TRBV12-4|.|.|TRBJ2-7
CASSRLVKFYEQYF
TGTGCCAGCAGTCGACTAGTGAAGTTCTACGAGCAGTACTTC
>TRBV27|.|.|TRBJ1-1
CASSSSTVTEAFF
TGTGCCAGCAGTTCCTCGACAGTGACAGAAGCTTTCTTT
>TRBV7-2|.|once|TRBJ1-1
CASSRGYMGTEAFF
TGTGCCAGCAGCCGAGGGTACATGGGCACTGAAGCTTTCTTT
>TRBV4-1|.|.|TRBJ2-7
CASSQETGFNGEQYF
TGCGCCAGCAGCCAAGAGACAGGATTTAACGGCGAGCAGTACTTC
>TRBV5-1|TRBD1|few|TRBJ2-6
CASSLGGQWSSGANVLTF
TGCGCCAGCAGCTTGGGGGGACAGTGGAGCTCTGGGGCCAACGTCCTGACTTTC
>TRBV12-3/TRBV12-4|.|.|TRBJ2-7
CASSPRDTGLRSSYEQYF
TGTGCCAGCAGTCCGAGGGACACCGGACTCAGGAGCTCCTACGAGCAGTACTTC
>TRBV9|.|.|TRBJ1-1
CASSVEGGSWPEAFF
TGTGCCAGCAGCGTGGAGGGTGGGTCCTGGCCTGAAGCTTTCTTT